The rows below give T cell receptor beta chains drawn from one sample of a study of PD-L1 blockade in urothelial cancer. The assay was immunoSEQ multiplex PCR, and TCRdb's table has in-frame clones only and misses some. The table includes tens of thousands of clones, around 90% detected once. The sequencing here drew on PBMCs, taken around atezolizumab (anti-PD-L1) treatment. The receptors originated from a man aged 60 to 69 with urothelial cancer. Each CDR3 is given with its conserved first and last residue. D genes are given only for firm matches. The listing skips clone size in some rows; elsewhere it reads once, few, many or a size class.

clone_size: once; j_call: TRBJ2-3; v_call: TRBV9; d_call: NA; cdr3_nt: TGTGCCAGCAGCGGGGCGGGACCTTTCACAGATACGCAGTATTTT; cdr3_aa: CASSGAGPFTDTQYF
clone_size: NA; j_call: TRBJ1-6; v_call: TRBV6-6; d_call: NA; cdr3_nt: TGTGCCAGCAGTGCCACGGGTAATTCACCCCTCCACTTT; cdr3_aa: CASSATGNSPLHF
clone_size: NA; j_call: TRBJ2-5; v_call: TRBV11-2; d_call: NA; cdr3_nt: TGTGCCAGCAGCCGCACTCCGGACCAAGAGACCCAGTACTTC; cdr3_aa: CASSRTPDQETQYF
clone_size: NA; j_call: TRBJ2-5; v_call: TRBV7-6; d_call: TRBD1; cdr3_nt: TGTGCCAGCAGCTTAGGGGTTAGGGGGCCCCAAGAGACCCAGTACTTC; cdr3_aa: CASSLGVRGPQETQYF
clone_size: NA; j_call: TRBJ1-4; v_call: TRBV5-6; d_call: NA; cdr3_nt: TGTGCCAGCAGCTCAACCACAGTATCAACTAATGAAAAACTGTTTTTT; cdr3_aa: CASSSTTVSTNEKLFF
clone_size: NA; j_call: TRBJ2-2; v_call: TRBV5-4; d_call: TRBD1; cdr3_nt: TGTGCCAGCAGCTTGCCGGGACAGGGTGGAACCGGGGAGCTGTTTTTT; cdr3_aa: CASSLPGQGGTGELFF
clone_size: NA; j_call: TRBJ2-1; v_call: TRBV7-3; d_call: TRBD2; cdr3_nt: TGTGCCAGCAGCGGGAGCGGGGGGGCGAGGGAGCAGTTCTTC; cdr3_aa: CASSGSGGAREQFF
clone_size: NA; j_call: TRBJ1-2; v_call: TRBV19; d_call: TRBD1; cdr3_nt: TGTGCCAGTAGTATTACAGGGGAGACCCCCTATGGCTACACCTTC; cdr3_aa: CASSITGETPYGYTF
clone_size: once; j_call: TRBJ2-1; v_call: TRBV5-4; d_call: TRBD2; cdr3_nt: TGTGCCAGCAGCTTGGCCGGGGGGGCAACTAACAATGAGCAGTTCTTC; cdr3_aa: CASSLAGGATNNEQFF
clone_size: NA; j_call: TRBJ1-1; v_call: TRBV5-5; d_call: TRBD1; cdr3_nt: TGTGCCAGCAGCCTATACAGGGGAGGAACTGAAGCTTTCTTT; cdr3_aa: CASSLYRGGTEAFF
clone_size: NA; j_call: TRBJ1-1; v_call: TRBV27; d_call: NA; cdr3_nt: TGTGCCAGCAGTTTATCGTCTCAGACTGAAGCTTTCTTT; cdr3_aa: CASSLSSQTEAFF
clone_size: NA; j_call: TRBJ2-7; v_call: TRBV4-3; d_call: TRBD1; cdr3_nt: TGCGCCAGCAGCCAAAGGGGACAGGCCTACGACGAGCAGTACTTC; cdr3_aa: CASSQRGQAYDEQYF
clone_size: NA; j_call: TRBJ2-1; v_call: TRBV5-5; d_call: NA; cdr3_nt: TGTGCCAGCAGCATTCCATACGGCAATGAGCAGTTCTTC; cdr3_aa: CASSIPYGNEQFF
clone_size: NA; j_call: TRBJ2-7; v_call: TRBV14; d_call: NA; cdr3_nt: TGTGCCAGCAGCCAACGGGGGAACTACGAGCAGTACTTC; cdr3_aa: CASSQRGNYEQYF
clone_size: NA; j_call: TRBJ1-1; v_call: TRBV28; d_call: NA; cdr3_nt: TGTGCCACCCGGGGGGGAAGCGGCACTGAAGCTTTCTTT; cdr3_aa: CATRGGSGTEAFF
clone_size: NA; j_call: TRBJ1-2; v_call: TRBV18; d_call: TRBD1; cdr3_nt: TGTGCCAGCTCACCTGTGCAGGGACAGGGTGACTATGGCTACACCTTC; cdr3_aa: CASSPVQGQGDYGYTF
clone_size: once; j_call: TRBJ2-7; v_call: TRBV5-4; d_call: NA; cdr3_nt: TGTGCCAGCAGCTTGCAAACGGGAATCGACGAGCAGTACTTC; cdr3_aa: CASSLQTGIDEQYF
clone_size: NA; j_call: TRBJ2-2; v_call: TRBV2; d_call: NA; cdr3_nt: TGTGCCAGCTCAGATAACACCGGGGAGCTGTTTTTT; cdr3_aa: CASSDNTGELFF
clone_size: NA; j_call: TRBJ2-1; v_call: TRBV19; d_call: TRBD2; cdr3_nt: TGTGCCAGTAGTATCGCCGGGACTAGCGGGACGGGTGAGCAGTTCTTC; cdr3_aa: CASSIAGTSGTGEQFF
clone_size: NA; j_call: TRBJ2-2; v_call: TRBV9; d_call: TRBD2; cdr3_nt: TGTGCCAGCAGCGGGGGACTAGCGAATACCGGGGAGCTGTTTTTT; cdr3_aa: CASSGGLANTGELFF
clone_size: once; j_call: TRBJ2-7; v_call: TRBV10-1; d_call: NA; cdr3_nt: TGCGCCAGCAGTGGGACAGCGCGATACGAGCAGTACTTC; cdr3_aa: CASSGTARYEQYF
clone_size: NA; j_call: TRBJ1-1; v_call: TRBV4-3; d_call: NA; cdr3_nt: TGCGCCAGCAGCCAAGATTTTCGGTTCGACACTGAAGCTTTCTTT; cdr3_aa: CASSQDFRFDTEAFF
clone_size: NA; j_call: TRBJ2-3; v_call: TRBV6-5; d_call: TRBD2; cdr3_nt: TGTGCCAGCAGCAGACTAGCGGGAGAGCTAGATACGCAGTATTTT; cdr3_aa: CASSRLAGELDTQYF
clone_size: NA; j_call: TRBJ2-3; v_call: TRBV28; d_call: TRBD2; cdr3_nt: TGTGCCAGCAGGGGGACTAGCGGAAGCACAGATACGCAGTATTTT; cdr3_aa: CASRGTSGSTDTQYF
clone_size: NA; j_call: TRBJ2-7; v_call: TRBV5-1; d_call: TRBD1; cdr3_nt: TGCGCCAGCAGCCAGGGACAGGGCCCCTACGAGCAGTACTTC; cdr3_aa: CASSQGQGPYEQYF
clone_size: NA; j_call: TRBJ2-4; v_call: TRBV6-4; d_call: TRBD2; cdr3_nt: TGTGCCAGCAGTGACCCAGCCGGGGGGCTAGCGGGAGGGGGCGCCAAAAACATTCAGTACTTC; cdr3_aa: CASSDPAGGLAGGGAKNIQYF
clone_size: NA; j_call: TRBJ2-7; v_call: TRBV7-2; d_call: TRBD1; cdr3_nt: TGTGCCAGCAGCTCGGGGACAGGGTTCGAGCAGTACTTC; cdr3_aa: CASSSGTGFEQYF
clone_size: NA; j_call: TRBJ1-4; v_call: TRBV5-1; d_call: TRBD1; cdr3_nt: TGCGCCAGCAGCTTGGGAATACAGGGGTGGGAAAAACTGTTTTTT; cdr3_aa: CASSLGIQGWEKLFF
clone_size: NA; j_call: TRBJ2-6; v_call: TRBV18; d_call: NA; cdr3_nt: TGTGCCAGCTCACCCGGGACTGTGTACTCTGGGGCCAACGTCCTGACTTTC; cdr3_aa: CASSPGTVYSGANVLTF